The 28 T cell receptor beta chains reported below all come from one sample, sequenced in a study of blood T cell repertoires in COVID-19. Data came from immunoSEQ multiplex PCR; TCRdb stores just in-frame clones and leaves some out. The sample yields 250,000 or so clones, around 89% seen once. Input material: peripheral blood. These receptors were obtained from a woman aged 55-70 years with COVID-19, enrolled during active disease.

The chain has TRBV5-6 and TRBJ1-2; no clear D gene. There are 14 residues in the CDR3. The V and J ends lost 0 bases and 0 bases respectively, with 6 bases between them. Germline V gives CDR1 SGHDT, CDR2 YYEEEE. The CDR3 here is CASSLAGANYGYTF. The DNA for the CDR3 is TGTGCCAGCAGCTTGGCCGGTGCTAACTATGGCTACACCTTC.

The chain links TRBV6-4 to TRBJ1-1; possibly TRBD1 for D (6 bases). The CDR3 contains 13 residues. Deletions cut 6 bases from V and 11 bases from J, with 19 bases between. CDR1 is MRHNA, CDR2 SNTAGT, per germline. The CDR3 nucleotides are TGTGCCAGCAGAAGGACAGCTGGATCGATGGCTTTCTTT. Translation gives CASRRTAGSMAFF.

CDR3 DNA sequence: TGTGCCAGCAGGCCCAGGTTGGGTGCGAGAACTGAAGCTTTCTTT. It specifies CASRPRLGARTEAFF. V and J are TRBV2 and TRBJ1-1; no clear D. This CDR3 is 15 amino acids long. CDR1 is SNHLY and CDR2 is FYNNEI in the germline V gene. Trimming took 6 bases from V and 5 from J, leaving 19 bases between them.

This chain connects TRBV27 to TRBJ1-1; D not certain. Looked up from germline, CDR1 is MNHEY and CDR2 is SMNVEV (reference sequence). This CDR3 comprises 13 residues. V gave up 6 bases and J gave up 1 base, with 9 bases separating them. The CDR3 sequence: CASSLLGNTEAFF. CDR3 in DNA: TGTGCCAGCAGCCTTCTCGGGAACACTGAAGCTTTCTTT.

This clone was detected only once. The gene calls are TRBV4-1 and TRBJ2-7, with 7 bases lining up with TRBD1. The CDR3 is made up of 18 amino acids. Unmatched junction bases numbered 14, after V lost 0 bases and J lost 3 bases. CDR1 and CDR2 from the germline V gene are MGHRA and YSYEKL. CDR3 nucleotides: TGCGCCAGCAGCCAAGACTCAGGTTACGGGACAGTCGGCTACGAGCAGTACTTC. Residues: CASSQDSGYGTVGYEQYF.

This clone has a handful of counts. The chain has TRBV12-3 or TRBV12-4 and TRBJ1-2; the D is unclear. The CDR3 sequence is 11 residues long. With 2 bases removed from V and 8 bases from J, the gap between germline ends came to 6 bases. The CDR3 is CASSLRYGYTF. DNA of the CDR3: TGTGCCAGCAGTTTACGGTACGGCTACACCTTC.

This clone was recorded a few times. The chain links TRBV3-1 (or the pseudogene TRBV3-2) to TRBJ1-1; D unresolved. The CDR3 contains 16 residues. Trimming took 1 base from V and 0 from J, leaving 12 bases between them. Germline CDR1 reads LGHDT; CDR2 reads YNNKEL (reference sequence). In DNA form, the CDR3 reads TGTGCCAGCAGCCAAGGCAACCACAGAATGAACACTGAAGCTTTCTTT. Translation: CASSQGNHRMNTEAFF.

This rearrangement joins TRBV29-1 to TRBJ1-1, with unresolved D. The CDR3 consists of 12 residues. Germline values: CDR1 SQVTM, CDR2 ANQGSEA. V lost 6 bases, J lost 1 base, and 9 bases lay in between. DNA for the CDR3: TGCAGCGTCATGGCGGGGAACACTGAAGCTTTCTTT. Translation gives CSVMAGNTEAFF.

CDR3 residues: CASTDDRGRSPLHF. The CDR3 nucleotides are TGTGCCAGCACCGACGACAGGGGTAGGTCACCCCTCCACTTT. This rearrangement joins TRBV6-6 to TRBJ1-6, with TRBD1 matching 8 bases. V lost 7 bases and J lost 10; bases outside the gene matches: 9. The germline V gene encodes CDR1 MNHNY and CDR2 SVGAGI (reference sequence). The CDR3 has 14 residues.

The chain's CDR3 is CASSYQQTRRDEQYF. DNA for the CDR3: TGTGCCAGCAGTTACCAGCAGACAAGGCGGGACGAGCAGTACTTC. The J gene is TRBJ2-7, the V gene TRBV28; a weak D match, TRBD2 (5 bases). This CDR3 comprises 15 residues. Germline-derived CDR1 and CDR2 are MDHEN and SYDVKM. V lost 4 bases, J lost 5 bases, and 18 bases lay in between.

The J gene is TRBJ1-2, the V gene TRBV7-2; D is perhaps TRBD1 (5 bases). Trimming took off 0 bases at V and 7 bases at J, with 9 bases between the two ends. The CDR3 is 13 residues long. CDR1 and CDR2 from the germline V gene are SGHTA and FQGNSA. CDR3 region: CASSLASGVGYTF. As DNA, the CDR3 is TGTGCCAGCAGCTTAGCTTCGGGGGTTGGCTACACCTTC.

This chain uses TRBV19 with TRBJ2-7, with TRBD2 identical over 13 bases. The CDR3 is 15 amino acids. Trimming cost V 6 bases and J 5 bases; bases outside gene matches: 7. Germline CDR1 LNHDA, CDR2 SQIVND (reference sequence). This CDR3 is CASSSTSGGAHEQYF. The DNA of the CDR3 is TGTGCCAGTAGCTCCACTAGCGGGGGGGCCCACGAGCAGTACTTC.

The rearrangement joins TRBV13 to TRBJ1-6; D is uncertain. CDR1 is PRHDT and CDR2 is FYEKMQ in the germline V gene (reference sequence). The CDR3 consists of 15 residues. The V end was cut by 5 bases, the J end by 9 bases, with 17 bases between. CDR3 sequence: CASSLPGPRSSPLHF. The CDR3 DNA is TGTGCCAGCAGCCTGCCGGGTCCAAGGAGTTCACCCCTCCACTTT.

The J gene is TRBJ1-5, the V gene TRBV3-1 (or the pseudogene TRBV3-2); D perhaps matches TRBD1 (6 bases). CDR3 length: 15 residues. Germline V gene sequence: CDR1 LGHDT, CDR2 YNNKEL (reference sequence). V was cut by 4 bases and J by 4 bases, with 14 bases left in between. The CDR3 spells CASSLRGQFNQPQHF. The CDR3 bases are TGTGCCAGCAGCCTCAGAGGACAGTTTAATCAGCCCCAGCATTTT.

In DNA, the CDR3 is TGTGCCAGCAGTCCCCCACCCGGTAGCAATCAGCCCCAGCATTTT. As protein: CASSPPPGSNQPQHF. This chain connects TRBV28 to TRBJ1-5; D is unclear. CDR1 is MDHEN and CDR2 is SYDVKM in the germline V gene. There are 15 residues in the CDR3. V lost 5 bases to trimming and J lost 0 bases, with 11 bases between them.

This chain uses TRBV6-5 with TRBJ2-7; possible D gene TRBD2, 6 bases. The CDR3 covers 14 residues. Trimming stripped 7 bases from V and 4 bases from J, with 17 bases between. Germline V lookup: CDR1 MNHEY, CDR2 SVGAGI. CDR3 region: CASTRSGEVYEQYF. The CDR3 DNA follows: TGTGCCAGCACCCGCTCGGGGGAGGTGTACGAGCAGTACTTC.

This chain links TRBV12-5 with TRBJ1-2; tentative D call: TRBD1 (6 bases). Germline CDR1 and CDR2: LGHNT and FRNRAP. Trimming stripped 5 bases from V and 5 bases from J, with 12 bases between. CDR3 size: 13 residues. The CDR3 sequence is CASGNHGQYGYTF. Here the CDR3 DNA reads TGTGCTAGTGGTAACCACGGACAGTATGGCTACACCTTC.

The chain links TRBV15 to TRBJ1-4, with D uncertain. There are 17 residues in the CDR3. The V gene's germline CDR1 is LNHNV and CDR2 YYDKDF (reference sequence). The V gene lost 0 bases and the J gene lost 2 bases, with 13 bases spanning the gap. The DNA for the CDR3 is TGTGCCACCAGCAGAGACATATGGGCCTACACTAATGAAAAACTGTTTTTT. This encodes CATSRDIWAYTNEKLFF.

J is TRBJ1-6 and V is TRBV27; 7 bases match TRBD1. The CDR3 is made up of 16 amino acids. The V and J ends lost 2 bases and 7 bases, in that order; junction bases with no gene match: 8. Per the germline V gene, CDR1 is MNHEY and CDR2 is SMNVEV (reference sequence). As DNA, the CDR3 is TGTGCCAGCAGTTTAGAATTGACAGGGCGGAATTCACCCCTCCACTTT. Amino acids: CASSLELTGRNSPLHF.

V is TRBV5-1 and J is TRBJ1-3, with a weak D call TRBD1 (6 bases). V was shortened by 0 bases and J by 4 bases, with 11 bases between the two germline ends. Per germline, CDR1 SGHRS and CDR2 YFSETQ. CDR3 length: 15 amino acids. The CDR3 is CASSLAGTRGNTIYF. The CDR3 coding sequence is TGCGCCAGCAGCTTGGCCGGGACAAGAGGAAACACCATATATTTT.

In its sample, this clone was seen a few times. J is TRBJ1-2 and V is TRBV5-1, with D unclear. Between the trimmed V and J ends, which lost 2 bases and 6 bases, there was a span of 11 bases. Germline V gene sequence: CDR1 SGHRS, CDR2 YFSETQ. The CDR3 has 13 residues. This CDR3 is CASSFGEVDGYTF. Written as DNA, the CDR3 is TGCGCCAGCAGCTTCGGGGAGGTGGATGGCTACACCTTC.

The chain has TRBV9 and TRBJ1-2; 9 bases align to TRBD1. There are 15 residues in the CDR3. Germline loops: CDR1 SGDLS, CDR2 YYNGEE. With 5 bases clipped from V and 4 bases from J, the junction kept 9 bases outside the gene matches. The CDR3 reads CASSRDRAQVYGYTF. The CDR3 DNA follows: TGTGCCAGCAGTCGGGACAGGGCTCAAGTCTATGGCTACACCTTC.

This clone was counted only a few times. The chain recombines TRBV7-9 with TRBJ1-2; D gene uncertain. Per the germline V gene, CDR1 is SEHNR and CDR2 is FQNEAQ (reference sequence). The V gene lost 7 bases and the J gene lost 9 bases, with 18 bases spanning the gap. The CDR3 is 13 residues long. The CDR3 protein is CASNLDGLGSYTF. The CDR3 DNA is TGTGCCAGCAACCTGGACGGACTCGGGAGCTACACCTTC.

V and J are TRBV19 and TRBJ1-2; D is ambiguous. The CDR3 covers 11 residues. The V and J ends lost 1 base and 10 bases respectively, with 7 bases between them. CDR1 and CDR2 from the germline V gene are LNHDA and SQIVND (reference sequence). The CDR3 region is CASSIGGDYTF. CDR3 nucleotide sequence: TGTGCCAGTAGTATAGGCGGGGACTACACCTTC.

CDR3 sequence (DNA): TGTGCCAGCAGTATCCGGGACAGGGGGCTCTCCTATAATTCACCCCTCCACTTT. This encodes CASSIRDRGLSYNSPLHF. The chain has TRBV2 and TRBJ1-6; 12 bases align to TRBD1. CDR1 SNHLY and CDR2 FYNNEI come from the germline V gene. This CDR3 has 18 amino acids. V lost 5 bases, J lost 0 bases, and 5 bases stayed unmatched.

This clone was seen only once. The rearrangement links TRBV19 to TRBJ2-7; 9 bases match TRBD1. The CDR3 covers 15 residues. V lost 5 bases to trimming and J lost 6 bases; unmatched junction nucleotides: 11. The V gene's germline CDR1 is LNHDA and CDR2 SQIVND (reference sequence). CDR3 sequence: CASSATGTGYPEQYF. CDR3 bases: TGTGCCAGTAGTGCCACCGGGACAGGGTACCCCGAGCAGTACTTC. Supplemented by reference TRBV19 and TRBJ2-7, the full variable domain reads DGGITQSPKYLFRKEGQNVTLSCEQNLNHDAMYWYRQDPGQGLRLIYYSQIVNDFQKGDIAEGYSVSREKKESFPLTVTSAQKNPTAFYLCASSATGTGYPEQYFGPGTRLTVT.

The chain joins TRBV29-1 to TRBJ1-2, with unresolved D. Trimming took off 0 bases at V and 0 bases at J, with 11 bases between the two ends. Germline loops: CDR1 SQVTM, CDR2 ANQGSEA. This CDR3 has 15 amino acids. CDR3 coding DNA: TGCAGCGTTGAAGATCGTGGAGAAGCTAACTATGGCTACACCTTC. This codes for CSVEDRGEANYGYTF. The variable domain in full, with the rest retrieved from reference TRBV29-1 and TRBJ1-2, is SAVISQKPSRDICQRGTSLTIQCQVDSQVTMMFWYRQQPGQSLTLIATANQGSEATYESGFVIDKFPISRPNLTFSTLTVSNMSPEDSSIYLCSVEDRGEANYGYTFGSGTRLTVV.

The chain recombines TRBV7-3 with TRBJ2-2, with 13 bases aligning to TRBD2. Germline values: CDR1 SGHTA, CDR2 FQGTGA. The ends lost 6 bases at V and 6 bases at J; junction bases unmatched: 7. The CDR3 length is 16 residues. In DNA, the CDR3 is TGTGCCAGCAGTTCAGAGGGGACTAGCGGGGCCGGGGAGCTGTTTTTT. It translates to CASSSEGTSGAGELFF.